The clone carrying this T cell receptor (beta chain) was counted ten times or more. Its antigen remains unidentified. This specimen belongs to a study of T cell repertoires in cytomegalovirus infection. At the level of the study: It can be stated that public TCR beta signatures indicated CMV infection as well as a matching HLA type.

MiXCR was run by TCRdb on the reads, yielding one entry per CDR3 protein. There are 450,000 to 600,000 distinct CDR3 sequences in the sample; about 11% occur only once, and roughly a tenth lies in the top ten. Study conclusions and caveats: Dominating the ex vivo response were TCR beta clonotypes that were CMV-specific and HLA-C-restricted. Cumulative public TCR beta family frequency identified CMV carriers with the relevant HLA.

CDR3 size: 14 residues. Germline CDR1 and CDR2: ENHRY and SYGVKD. V was clipped by 4 bases and J by 2 bases, with 11 bases between them. The receptor was derived from a human donor in good health (CMV status not recorded). Some clones in this sample may be carry-over from other donors' samples. The V call is TRBV10-3, the J call TRBJ1-2; TRBD1 is a possible D gene (5 bases). The sequenced material came from PBMCs. CDR3 in amino acids: CAISGGALNYGYTF. DNA of the CDR3: TGTGCCATCAGTGGTGGGGCCCTAAACTATGGCTACACCTTC.